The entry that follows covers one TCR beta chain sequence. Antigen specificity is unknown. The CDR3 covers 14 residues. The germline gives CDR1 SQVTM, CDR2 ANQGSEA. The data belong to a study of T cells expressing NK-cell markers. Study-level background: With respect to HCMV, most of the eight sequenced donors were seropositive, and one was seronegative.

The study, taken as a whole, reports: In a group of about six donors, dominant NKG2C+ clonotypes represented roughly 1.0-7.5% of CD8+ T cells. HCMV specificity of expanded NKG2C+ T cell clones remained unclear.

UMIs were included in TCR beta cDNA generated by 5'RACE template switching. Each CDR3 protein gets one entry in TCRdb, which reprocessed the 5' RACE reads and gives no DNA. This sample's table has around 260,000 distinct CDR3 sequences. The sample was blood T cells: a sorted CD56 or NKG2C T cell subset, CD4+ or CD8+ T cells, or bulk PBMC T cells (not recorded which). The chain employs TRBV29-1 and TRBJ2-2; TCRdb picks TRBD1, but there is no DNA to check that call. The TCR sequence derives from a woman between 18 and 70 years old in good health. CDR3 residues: CSVTGAGSTGELFF.